The T cell receptor (beta chain) under discussion was sequenced for a study of graft-versus-host responses after intestinal transplantation. The CDR3 consists of 17 residues. In germline, CDR1 is SGHNT, CDR2 YYREEE (reference sequence). The V end was cut by 4 bases, the J end by 0 bases, with 16 bases between. Method: immunoSEQ multiplex PCR; TCRdb's copy keeps in-frame clones and lacks some. The table has 90,000 to 150,000 clones, approximately 92% seen once. Comments on this clone: Its target is not known.

The chain employs TRBV5-4 and TRBJ1-4; TRBD1 is a possible D gene (5 bases). This clonotype originated in a human donor who received an intestinal transplant. Material: unstimulated CD4+ T cells sorted from spleen or lymph node cells, obtained before intestinal transplant. The CDR3 DNA reads as TGTGCCAGCAGCCAGAAGGACCGGGGCGCAACTAATGAAAAACTGTTTTTT. This codes for CASSQKDRGATNEKLFF.